A selection of T cell receptor beta chains follows, all from one sample in a study of cytomegalovirus exposure and HLA in healthy donors. The table came from immunoSEQ multiplex PCR; TCRdb's copy has only in-frame clones and leaves some out. Found here are 65,000 to 80,000 clones; the top ten clones hold about 4.6%. The sequenced sample consisted of PBMCs. The receptors originated from a man aged 30 to 45 in good health and CMV-seronegative. CDR3s include the opening cysteine and the closing phenylalanine or tryptophan. D genes are given only for firm matches.

j_gene: TRBJ2-7
d_gene: .
v_gene: TRBV7-2
CDR3nt: TGTGCCAGCAGCTTATCGGGGTCCTACGAGCAGTACTTC
CDR3aa: CASSLSGSYEQYF

j_gene: TRBJ2-1
d_gene: .
v_gene: TRBV5-5
CDR3nt: TGTGCCAGCAGCGCCGCACAGGGCCCCTCCTACAATGAGCAGTTCTTC
CDR3aa: CASSAAQGPSYNEQFF

j_gene: TRBJ1-3
d_gene: TRBD1
v_gene: TRBV6-5
CDR3nt: TGTGCCAGCAGTTACTCGACAGGGGAAAAAGGAAACACCATATATTTT
CDR3aa: CASSYSTGEKGNTIYF

j_gene: TRBJ2-5
d_gene: TRBD2
v_gene: TRBV5-1
CDR3nt: TGCGCCAGCAGCTTGGTTCTAGCGGGAGGAGTAGGTGAGACCCAGTACTTC
CDR3aa: CASSLVLAGGVGETQYF

j_gene: TRBJ1-1
d_gene: TRBD1
v_gene: TRBV5-1
CDR3nt: TGCGCCAGCACCCAGACGACAGGGGCCACTGAAGCTTTCTTT
CDR3aa: CASTQTTGATEAFF

j_gene: TRBJ1-1
d_gene: TRBD1
v_gene: TRBV5-1
CDR3nt: TGCGCCAGCAGCGGGGGGACAGGGATGAACACTGAAGCTTTCTTT
CDR3aa: CASSGGTGMNTEAFF

j_gene: TRBJ2-7
d_gene: .
v_gene: TRBV9
CDR3nt: TGTGCCAGCAGCGTAGTAGCGGAGTCCTACGAGCAGTACTTC
CDR3aa: CASSVVAESYEQYF

j_gene: TRBJ2-1
d_gene: TRBD1
v_gene: TRBV5-1
CDR3nt: TGCGCCAGCACCGGACAGGGGGCGACCTACAATGAGCAGTTCTTC
CDR3aa: CASTGQGATYNEQFF

j_gene: TRBJ2-7
d_gene: TRBD1
v_gene: TRBV10-1
CDR3nt: TGCGCCAGCAGGCCCGGGACAGGGTCGGGCGAGCAGTACTTC
CDR3aa: CASRPGTGSGEQYF

j_gene: TRBJ2-4
d_gene: .
v_gene: TRBV7-2
CDR3nt: TGTGCCAGCAGCTCGAGCCCTTCAACGACCAAAAACATTCAGTACTTC
CDR3aa: CASSSSPSTTKNIQYF

j_gene: TRBJ1-1
d_gene: .
v_gene: TRBV6-1
CDR3nt: TGTGCCAGCAGTGAATCCCGAGGTATTGAAGCTTTCTTT
CDR3aa: CASSESRGIEAFF

j_gene: TRBJ2-6
d_gene: .
v_gene: TRBV6-5
CDR3nt: TGTGCCAGCCGAGAATCTGGGGCCAACGTCCTGACTTTC
CDR3aa: CASRESGANVLTF

j_gene: TRBJ2-7
d_gene: .
v_gene: TRBV18
CDR3nt: TGTGCCAGCTCACCGCTCGGGACTGCCAATACTCCGTCCGAGCAGTACTTC
CDR3aa: CASSPLGTANTPSEQYF

j_gene: TRBJ1-5
d_gene: .
v_gene: TRBV19
CDR3nt: TGTGCCAGTAGTATAGGGGGGGACGCGCCCCAGCATTTT
CDR3aa: CASSIGGDAPQHF

j_gene: TRBJ2-5
d_gene: .
v_gene: TRBV18
CDR3nt: TGTGCCAGCTCACCACTCCGGTCTCGGACCCAGTACTTC
CDR3aa: CASSPLRSRTQYF

j_gene: TRBJ2-5
d_gene: .
v_gene: TRBV9
CDR3nt: TGTGCCAGCAGCGTAAACAGACAAGAGACCCAGTACTTC
CDR3aa: CASSVNRQETQYF

j_gene: TRBJ1-2
d_gene: TRBD1
v_gene: TRBV9
CDR3nt: TGTGCCAGCAGCCCATCCCGGGGGGTGACAGGGGGAGGCTACACCTTC
CDR3aa: CASSPSRGVTGGGYTF

j_gene: TRBJ2-5
d_gene: .
v_gene: TRBV5-1
CDR3nt: TGCGCCAGCAGCTTGGGCGTAGGGACGGGAGAGACAGAGACCCAGTACTTC
CDR3aa: CASSLGVGTGETETQYF